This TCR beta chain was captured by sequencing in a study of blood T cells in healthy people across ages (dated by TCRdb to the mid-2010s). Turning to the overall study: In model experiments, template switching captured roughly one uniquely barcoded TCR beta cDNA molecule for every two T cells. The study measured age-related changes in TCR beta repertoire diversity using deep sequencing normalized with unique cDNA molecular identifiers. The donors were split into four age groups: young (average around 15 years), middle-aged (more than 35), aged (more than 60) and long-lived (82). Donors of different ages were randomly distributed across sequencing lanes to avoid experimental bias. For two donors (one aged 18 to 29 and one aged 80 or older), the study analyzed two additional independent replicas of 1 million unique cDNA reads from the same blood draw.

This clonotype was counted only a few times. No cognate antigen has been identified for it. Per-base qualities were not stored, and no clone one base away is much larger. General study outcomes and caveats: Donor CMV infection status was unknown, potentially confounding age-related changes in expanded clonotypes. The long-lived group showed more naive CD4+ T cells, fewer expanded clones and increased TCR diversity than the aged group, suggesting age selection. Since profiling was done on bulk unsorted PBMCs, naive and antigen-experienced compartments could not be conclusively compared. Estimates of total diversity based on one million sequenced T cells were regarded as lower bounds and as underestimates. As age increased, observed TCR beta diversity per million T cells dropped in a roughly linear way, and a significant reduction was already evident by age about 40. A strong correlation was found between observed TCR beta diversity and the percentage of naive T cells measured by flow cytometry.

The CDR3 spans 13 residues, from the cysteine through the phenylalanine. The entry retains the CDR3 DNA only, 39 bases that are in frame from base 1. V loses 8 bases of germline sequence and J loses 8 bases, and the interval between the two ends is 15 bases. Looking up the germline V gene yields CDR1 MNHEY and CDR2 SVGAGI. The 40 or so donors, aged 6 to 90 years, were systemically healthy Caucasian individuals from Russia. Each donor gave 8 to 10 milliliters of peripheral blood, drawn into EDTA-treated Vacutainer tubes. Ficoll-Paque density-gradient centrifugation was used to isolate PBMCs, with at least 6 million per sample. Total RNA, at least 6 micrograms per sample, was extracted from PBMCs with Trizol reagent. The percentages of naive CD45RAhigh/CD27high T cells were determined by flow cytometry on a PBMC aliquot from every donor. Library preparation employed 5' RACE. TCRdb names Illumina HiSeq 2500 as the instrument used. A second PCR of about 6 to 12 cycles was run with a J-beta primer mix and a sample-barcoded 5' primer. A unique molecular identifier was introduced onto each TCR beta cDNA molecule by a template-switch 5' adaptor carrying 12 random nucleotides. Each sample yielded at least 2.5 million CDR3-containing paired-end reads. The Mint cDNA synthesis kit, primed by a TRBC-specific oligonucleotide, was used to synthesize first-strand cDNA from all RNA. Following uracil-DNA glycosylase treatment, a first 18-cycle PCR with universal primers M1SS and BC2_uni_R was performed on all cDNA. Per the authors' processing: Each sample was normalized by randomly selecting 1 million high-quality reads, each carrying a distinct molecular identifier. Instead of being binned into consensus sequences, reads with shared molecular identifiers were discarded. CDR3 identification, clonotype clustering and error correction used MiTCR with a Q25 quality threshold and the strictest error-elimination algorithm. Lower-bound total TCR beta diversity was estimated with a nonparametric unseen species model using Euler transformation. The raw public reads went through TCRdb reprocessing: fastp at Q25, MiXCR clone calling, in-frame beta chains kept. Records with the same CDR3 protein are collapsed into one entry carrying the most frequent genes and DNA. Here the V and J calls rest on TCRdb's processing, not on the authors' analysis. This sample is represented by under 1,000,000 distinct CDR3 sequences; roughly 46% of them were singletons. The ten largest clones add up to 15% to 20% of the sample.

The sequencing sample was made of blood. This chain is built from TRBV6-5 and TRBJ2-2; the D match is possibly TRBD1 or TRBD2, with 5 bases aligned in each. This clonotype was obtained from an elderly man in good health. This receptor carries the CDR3 CASLGDRRGELFF. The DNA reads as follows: TGTGCCAGCCTCGGGGACCGAAGGGGGGAGCTGTTTTTT.